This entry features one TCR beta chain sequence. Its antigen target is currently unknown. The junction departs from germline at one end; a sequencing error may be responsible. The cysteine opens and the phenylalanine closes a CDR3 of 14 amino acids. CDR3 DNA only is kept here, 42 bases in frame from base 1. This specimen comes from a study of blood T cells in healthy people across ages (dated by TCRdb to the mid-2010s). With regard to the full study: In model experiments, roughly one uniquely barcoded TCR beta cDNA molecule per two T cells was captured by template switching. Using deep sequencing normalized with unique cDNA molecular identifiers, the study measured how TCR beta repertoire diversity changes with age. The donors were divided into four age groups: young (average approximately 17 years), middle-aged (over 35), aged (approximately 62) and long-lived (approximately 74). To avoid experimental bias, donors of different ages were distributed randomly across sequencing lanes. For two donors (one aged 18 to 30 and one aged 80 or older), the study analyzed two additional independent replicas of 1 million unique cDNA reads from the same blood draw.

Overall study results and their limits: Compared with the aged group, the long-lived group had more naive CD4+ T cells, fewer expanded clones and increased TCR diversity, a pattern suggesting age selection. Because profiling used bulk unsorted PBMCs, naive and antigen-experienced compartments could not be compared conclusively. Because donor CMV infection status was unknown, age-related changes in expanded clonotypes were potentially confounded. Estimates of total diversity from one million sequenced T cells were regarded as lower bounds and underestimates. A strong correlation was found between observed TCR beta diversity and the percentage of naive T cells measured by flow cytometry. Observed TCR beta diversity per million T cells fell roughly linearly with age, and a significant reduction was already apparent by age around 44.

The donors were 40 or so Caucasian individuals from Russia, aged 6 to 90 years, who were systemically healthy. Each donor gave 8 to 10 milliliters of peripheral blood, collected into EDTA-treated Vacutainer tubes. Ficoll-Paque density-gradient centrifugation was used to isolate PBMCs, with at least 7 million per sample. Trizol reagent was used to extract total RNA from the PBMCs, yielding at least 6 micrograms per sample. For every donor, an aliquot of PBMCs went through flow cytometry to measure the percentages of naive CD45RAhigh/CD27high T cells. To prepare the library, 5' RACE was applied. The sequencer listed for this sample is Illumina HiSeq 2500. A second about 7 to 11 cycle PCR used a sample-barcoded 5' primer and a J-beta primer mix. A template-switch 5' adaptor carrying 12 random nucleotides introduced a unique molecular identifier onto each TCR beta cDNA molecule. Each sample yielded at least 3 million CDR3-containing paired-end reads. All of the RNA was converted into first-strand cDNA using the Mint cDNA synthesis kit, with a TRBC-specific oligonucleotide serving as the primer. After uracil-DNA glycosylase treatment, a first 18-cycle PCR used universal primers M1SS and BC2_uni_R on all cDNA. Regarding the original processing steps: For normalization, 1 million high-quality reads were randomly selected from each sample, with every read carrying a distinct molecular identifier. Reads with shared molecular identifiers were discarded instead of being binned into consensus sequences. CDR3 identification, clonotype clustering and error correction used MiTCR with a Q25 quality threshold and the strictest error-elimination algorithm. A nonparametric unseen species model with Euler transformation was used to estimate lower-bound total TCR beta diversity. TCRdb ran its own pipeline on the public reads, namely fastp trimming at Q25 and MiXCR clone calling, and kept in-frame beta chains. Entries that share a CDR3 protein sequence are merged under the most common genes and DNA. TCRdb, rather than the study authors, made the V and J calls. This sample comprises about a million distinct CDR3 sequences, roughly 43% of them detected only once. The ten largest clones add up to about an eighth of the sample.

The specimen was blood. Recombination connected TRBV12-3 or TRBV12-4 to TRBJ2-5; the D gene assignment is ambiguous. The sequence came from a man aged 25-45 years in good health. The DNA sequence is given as TGTACCAGCAGTTTGGGTGGCGTCCAAGAGACCCAGTACTTC. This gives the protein CTSSLGGVQETQYF.